This T cell receptor beta chain stems from a study of blood T cell repertoires in COVID-19. Per the germline V gene, CDR1 is LNHDA and CDR2 is SQIVND (reference sequence). Trimming removed 5 bases at V and 3 bases at J, with 16 bases between. The CDR3 length is 16 residues. This clone turned up a few times. Authors' analysis steps: Amplifying reference gene primers gave estimates of nucleated cell counts. Assay: immunoSEQ multiplex PCR; the TCRdb copy retains only in-frame clones and omits some. V, J and clone size reflect that table, while D and trimming were determined from the DNA. The sample gives under 300,000 clones, about 85% of which show up once; more than 6% is in the top ten.

Sequenced material: peripheral blood. This chain links TRBV19 with TRBJ1-4; D perhaps matches TRBD1 (6 bases). This TCR came from an older woman with active or convalescent COVID-19. CDR3 protein: CASSHGQLGANEKLFF. The CDR3 DNA follows: TGTGCCAGTAGTCACGGACAGCTTGGGGCTAATGAAAAACTGTTTTTT.